This TCR beta chain comes out of a study of cytomegalovirus exposure and HLA in healthy donors. Study-wide points: In vitro testing confirmed three CMV-associated chains as specific for CMV antigens. Reports credit the classifier with highly specific, highly sensitive diagnosis of cytomegalovirus status. The study put around 180 TCR beta chains on its list as cytomegalovirus-associated.

A word on this clone: Its specificity is not known.

Only in-frame clones appear in the TCRdb table, and some are missing; sequencing was by immunoSEQ multiplex PCR. The sample carries 150,000 to 200,000 clones, 84% recorded once. V dropped 4 bases and J dropped 5; count of bases not matched to a gene: 8. This CDR3 has 15 amino acids. CDR1 is MNHEY, CDR2 SMNVEV, per germline (reference sequence). Sequenced: PBMCs. The chain links TRBV27 to TRBJ1-5, with 7 positions matching TRBD1. This TCR was recovered from a man in his thirties or forties in good health and CMV-seropositive. This CDR3 reads CASSSGTDLYQPQHF. CDR3 sequence (DNA): TGTGCCAGCAGTTCCGGGACAGACCTCTATCAGCCCCAGCATTTT.